The rows below give T cell receptor beta chains drawn from one sample of a study of T cells in Graves' hyperthyroidism and ophthalmopathy. TCRdb re-called the multiplex PCR reads through MiXCR, storing one row per CDR3 protein. The table shows about 380,000 distinct CDR3 sequences, with about 15% occurring only once. Material for sequencing was blood. These receptors originate from a woman aged 60 to 75 with Graves' hyperthyroidism. Each CDR3 is given with its conserved first and last residue. Fields, in order: CDR3 protein, CDR3 DNA, J gene, clone size, V gene, D gene. A D gene is named only where the DNA matches it firmly. Size is stated for part of the rows, as once, few or many counts, or as a class when the clone is expanded.

CDR3 protein: CAISGTSGRTPTQYF
CDR3 DNA: TGTGCCATCAGTGGGACTAGCGGGAGGACCCCTACCCAGTACTTC
J gene: TRBJ2-5
clone size: many
V gene: TRBV10-3
D gene: TRBD2

CDR3 protein: CASSPGRNQPQHF
CDR3 DNA: TGTGCCAGCTCACCAGGGAGAAATCAGCCCCAGCATTTT
J gene: TRBJ1-5
clone size: many
V gene: TRBV18
D gene: NA

CDR3 protein: CASSPVWESAKNIQYF
CDR3 DNA: TGTGCCAGCTCACCAGTGTGGGAGTCAGCCAAAAACATTCAGTACTTC
J gene: TRBJ2-4
clone size: many
V gene: TRBV18
D gene: NA

CDR3 protein: CSVLFPGQQYGYTF
CDR3 DNA: TGCAGCGTCCTCTTCCCTGGACAGCAGTATGGCTACACCTTC
J gene: TRBJ1-2
clone size: many
V gene: TRBV29-1
D gene: NA

CDR3 protein: CASSPPSRTTDTQYF
CDR3 DNA: TGTGCCAGCTCACCCCCCTCCAGGACCACAGATACGCAGTATTTT
J gene: TRBJ2-3
clone size: many
V gene: TRBV18
D gene: NA

CDR3 protein: CASSPTSGDPFFIANTGELFF
CDR3 DNA: TGTGCCAGCAGCCCGACTAGCGGAGATCCCTTCTTTATCGCGAACACCGGGGAGCTGTTTTTT
J gene: TRBJ2-2
clone size: NA
V gene: TRBV7-3
D gene: TRBD2

CDR3 protein: CASSLADGGREAFF
CDR3 DNA: TGCGCCAGCAGCTTGGCCGACGGGGGTAGGGAAGCTTTCTTT
J gene: TRBJ1-1
clone size: NA
V gene: TRBV5-1
D gene: NA

CDR3 protein: CASSLTPWLHEQYF
CDR3 DNA: TGTGCCAGCAGCTTGACTCCCTGGCTCCACGAGCAGTACTTC
J gene: TRBJ2-7
clone size: many
V gene: TRBV7-2
D gene: NA

CDR3 protein: CAISEPSSNSPLHF
CDR3 DNA: TGTGCCATCAGTGAACCCAGTTCTAATTCACCCCTCCACTTT
J gene: TRBJ1-6
clone size: NA
V gene: TRBV10-3
D gene: NA

CDR3 protein: CASRRGQGANEQYF
CDR3 DNA: TGTGCCAGCAGGCGGGGACAGGGGGCTAACGAGCAGTACTTC
J gene: TRBJ2-7
clone size: many
V gene: TRBV27
D gene: TRBD1

CDR3 protein: CASSPGANEKLFF
CDR3 DNA: TGCGCCAGCAGCCCCGGCGCGAATGAAAAACTGTTTTTT
J gene: TRBJ1-4
clone size: few
V gene: TRBV5-1
D gene: NA

CDR3 protein: CASSLSIDGADTQYF
CDR3 DNA: TGTGCCAGCAGCTTATCTATAGATGGGGCAGATACGCAGTATTTT
J gene: TRBJ2-3
clone size: many
V gene: TRBV7-3
D gene: NA

CDR3 protein: CASSPVGIVYEQYF
CDR3 DNA: TGTGCCAGCTCACCAGTCGGGATAGTATACGAGCAGTACTTC
J gene: TRBJ2-7
clone size: many
V gene: TRBV18
D gene: NA

CDR3 protein: CASSVGAREPYEQYF
CDR3 DNA: TGTGCCAGCAGCGTAGGGGCCCGGGAACCTTACGAGCAGTACTTC
J gene: TRBJ2-7
clone size: NA
V gene: TRBV9
D gene: NA

CDR3 protein: CASSVPGLAGGSTDTQYF
CDR3 DNA: TGTGCCAGCAGTGTACCGGGACTAGCGGGGGGGAGCACAGATACGCAGTATTTT
J gene: TRBJ2-3
clone size: NA
V gene: TRBV27
D gene: TRBD2

CDR3 protein: CAISEQGDPGYTF
CDR3 DNA: TGTGCCATCAGCGAACAGGGGGATCCGGGCTACACCTTC
J gene: TRBJ1-2
clone size: many
V gene: TRBV10-3
D gene: TRBD1

CDR3 protein: CASSYGTGVKDNQPQHF
CDR3 DNA: TGTGCTAGCAGCTACGGGACAGGGGTTAAAGACAATCAGCCCCAGCATTTT
J gene: TRBJ1-5
clone size: many
V gene: TRBV7-7
D gene: TRBD1

CDR3 protein: CASSQSSGGGYTGELFF
CDR3 DNA: TGTGCCAGCAGTCAATCCTCGGGCGGCGGGTACACCGGGGAGCTGTTTTTT
J gene: TRBJ2-2
clone size: many
V gene: TRBV12-3/TRBV12-4
D gene: NA

CDR3 protein: CASSEGTSNNEQFF
CDR3 DNA: TGCGCCAGCAGTGAGGGGACTTCGAACAATGAGCAGTTCTTC
J gene: TRBJ2-1
clone size: few
V gene: TRBV10-1
D gene: NA

CDR3 protein: CASTTGHETQYF
CDR3 DNA: TGCGCCAGCACGACAGGGCACGAGACCCAGTACTTC
J gene: TRBJ2-5
clone size: NA
V gene: TRBV5-1
D gene: TRBD1

CDR3 protein: CASSPHPDFSNQPQHF
CDR3 DNA: TGTGCCAGCAGCCCCCATCCGGATTTTAGCAATCAGCCCCAGCATTTT
J gene: TRBJ1-5
clone size: few
V gene: TRBV7-3
D gene: NA

CDR3 protein: CASSLHSGSRRGEQFF
CDR3 DNA: TGTGCCAGTAGTTTGCATAGCGGGAGTAGGAGGGGAGAGCAGTTCTTC
J gene: TRBJ2-1
clone size: NA
V gene: TRBV19
D gene: TRBD2

CDR3 protein: CASSLNQGDYEQYF
CDR3 DNA: TGTGCCAGCAGCTTAAACCAGGGGGACTACGAGCAGTACTTC
J gene: TRBJ2-7
clone size: many
V gene: TRBV7-6
D gene: TRBD1

CDR3 protein: CASSPTSGRTQYF
CDR3 DNA: TGTGCCAGCTCACCGACTAGCGGGAGGACCCAGTACTTC
J gene: TRBJ2-5
clone size: many
V gene: TRBV18
D gene: TRBD2

CDR3 protein: CAVSPADTQYF
CDR3 DNA: TGTGCCGTAAGTCCGGCAGATACGCAGTATTTT
J gene: TRBJ2-3
clone size: few
V gene: TRBV10-3
D gene: NA

CDR3 protein: CASSFGSPEMGNEQFF
CDR3 DNA: TGTGCCAGCAGTTTTGGTTCGCCAGAGATGGGCAATGAGCAGTTCTTC
J gene: TRBJ2-1
clone size: many
V gene: TRBV27
D gene: NA

CDR3 protein: CASSPLYDREGWNTEAFF
CDR3 DNA: TGTGCCAGCAGTCCTCTCTACGACAGGGAGGGGTGGAACACTGAAGCTTTCTTT
J gene: TRBJ1-1
clone size: few
V gene: TRBV14
D gene: TRBD1

CDR3 protein: CASKVTPQTYEQYF
CDR3 DNA: TGTGCCAGCAAGGTAACCCCACAGACCTACGAGCAGTACTTC
J gene: TRBJ2-7
clone size: many
V gene: TRBV6-2/TRBV6-3
D gene: NA

CDR3 protein: CASSSDGQGYKNIQYF
CDR3 DNA: TGTGCCAGCAGCTCAGACGGACAGGGCTACAAAAACATTCAGTACTTC
J gene: TRBJ2-4
clone size: many
V gene: TRBV7-9
D gene: TRBD1

CDR3 protein: CASRGQGNEQFF
CDR3 DNA: TGCGCCAGCAGGGGACAGGGCAATGAGCAGTTCTTC
J gene: TRBJ2-1
clone size: many
V gene: TRBV5-1
D gene: TRBD1

CDR3 protein: CASSQAYGSYEQYF
CDR3 DNA: TGTGCCAGCAGCCAAGCCTACGGCTCCTACGAGCAGTACTTC
J gene: TRBJ2-7
clone size: many
V gene: TRBV4-2
D gene: NA

CDR3 protein: CASSWEVTDVSSHTDTQYF
CDR3 DNA: TGTGCCAGTAGTTGGGAAGTCACGGACGTATCATCTCACACAGATACGCAGTATTTT
J gene: TRBJ2-3
clone size: few
V gene: TRBV19
D gene: NA

CDR3 protein: CASHRPGQGTETQYF
CDR3 DNA: TGTGCCAGCCACCGCCCCGGACAGGGCACGGAGACCCAGTACTTC
J gene: TRBJ2-5
clone size: NA
V gene: TRBV6-1
D gene: TRBD1

CDR3 protein: CASSQVGLDGYTF
CDR3 DNA: TGTGCCAGCAGCCAAGTGGGACTCGATGGCTACACCTTC
J gene: TRBJ1-2
clone size: many
V gene: TRBV3-1
D gene: NA

CDR3 protein: CASSPDRGSNYGYTF
CDR3 DNA: TGTGCCAGCTCACCGGACAGGGGCTCTAACTATGGCTACACCTTC
J gene: TRBJ1-2
clone size: many
V gene: TRBV18
D gene: TRBD1

CDR3 protein: CASSDGRGGPGAQYF
CDR3 DNA: TGTGCCAGCAGTGATGGCAGGGGTGGACCGGGGGCCCAGTACTTC
J gene: TRBJ2-5
clone size: many
V gene: TRBV2
D gene: NA

CDR3 protein: CASVGDSSYNEQFF
CDR3 DNA: TGTGCCAGCGTTGGCGATAGCTCCTACAATGAGCAGTTCTTC
J gene: TRBJ2-1
clone size: many
V gene: TRBV2
D gene: NA

CDR3 protein: CASSSGQNNEQFF
CDR3 DNA: TGTGCCAGCAGTTCCGGACAGAACAATGAGCAGTTCTTC
J gene: TRBJ2-1
clone size: many
V gene: TRBV18
D gene: NA

CDR3 protein: CSARGAGLAGHNEQFF
CDR3 DNA: TGCAGTGCTAGAGGTGCCGGACTAGCGGGCCACAATGAGCAGTTCTTC
J gene: TRBJ2-1
clone size: many
V gene: TRBV20-1
D gene: TRBD2

CDR3 protein: CAWGTGGQPQHF
CDR3 DNA: TGTGCCTGGGGGACAGGGGGCCAGCCCCAGCATTTT
J gene: TRBJ1-5
clone size: many
V gene: TRBV30
D gene: TRBD1

CDR3 protein: CASRQRTTNEKLFF
CDR3 DNA: TGTGCCAGTAGGCAGAGAACAACTAATGAAAAACTGTTTTTT
J gene: TRBJ1-4
clone size: NA
V gene: TRBV19
D gene: NA